The 13 T cell receptor beta chains given below trace back to one sample, sequenced in a study of radiotherapy plus CTLA-4 blockade in lung cancer. Only in-frame clones appear in the TCRdb table, and some are missing; sequencing was by immunoSEQ multiplex PCR. The sample has about 59,000 clones, approximately 79% seen once; the top ten hold 2.5% to 3%. The material sequenced was peripheral blood, taken from a patient treated with radiotherapy plus ipilimumab. The receptors were gathered from a human donor with non-small cell lung cancer who had a complete response to radiotherapy plus ipilimumab.

The chain has TRBV4-2 and TRBJ2-7; the match to TRBD1 covers 9 bases. Germline CDR1 reads LGHNA; CDR2 reads YNFKEQ. This CDR3 is 17 amino acids long. With V trimmed by 3 bases and J by 2 bases, 11 bases remained unmatched. CDR3 bases: TGTGCCAGCAGCCAGTCCGGGACAGGGAATTCCCCCTACGAGCAGTACTTC. Residues: CASSQSGTGNSPYEQYF.

The V call is TRBV6-6, the J call TRBJ2-2; TRBD2 aligns across 12 bases. The CDR3 runs 16 residues. J lost 7 bases, V lost 6 bases, and 9 bases had no gene match. From germline, CDR1 is MNHNY and CDR2 SVGAGI (reference sequence). The CDR3 nucleotides read TGTGCCAGCAGAGCGACTAGCGGGAGATTGGACGGGGAGCTGTTTTTT. The encoded protein is CASRATSGRLDGELFF.

The chain uses TRBV19 and TRBJ2-1; D possibly corresponds to TRBD2 (6 bases). Germline V gene lookup returns CDR1 LNHDA and CDR2 SQIVND (reference sequence). Deletions cut 9 bases from V and 7 bases from J, with 22 bases between. This CDR3 is 15 amino acids long. CDR3 residues: CASRLGSSDGNEQFF. The CDR3 DNA sequence: TGTGCCAGCCGTCTTGGCTCTAGCGACGGGAATGAGCAGTTCTTC.

The chain combines TRBV6-5 with TRBJ1-2; perhaps TRBD1 as D (6 bases). The CDR3 totals 14 residues. Germline V gene sequence: CDR1 MNHEY, CDR2 SVGAGI. Trimming shortened V by 7 bases and J by 0 bases, and 12 bases separated the two germline ends. For the CDR3, the DNA is TGTGCCAGCATCAAGGCAGGGGCTAACTATGGCTACACCTTC. Amino acids: CASIKAGANYGYTF.

The V gene is TRBV7-9, the J gene TRBJ2-3; D not resolved. Trimming pared 5 bases from V and 2 bases from J, leaving 11 bases between. Per the germline V gene, CDR1 is SEHNR and CDR2 is FQNEAQ (reference sequence). The CDR3 runs to 14 residues. In nucleotides, the CDR3 is TGTGCCAGCAGCCAATATACCTACACAGATACGCAGTATTTT. Translation gives CASSQYTYTDTQYF.

This clone occurred a few times. This chain joins TRBV6-6 and TRBJ1-2, with 9 positions matching TRBD1. The V and J ends lost 6 bases and 8 bases, in that order; junction bases with no gene match: 7. Germline V gene sequence: CDR1 MNHNY, CDR2 SVGAGI (reference sequence). This CDR3 has 13 residues. The CDR3 protein is CASRIGTGRGYTF. The CDR3 coding sequence is TGTGCCAGCAGAATTGGGACAGGGCGCGGCTACACCTTC.

This clone came up once. This chain joins TRBV11-2 and TRBJ1-2; 9 positions agree with TRBD1. V trimming: 1 base; J trimming: 7 bases; junction bases outside the gene matches: 7. The CDR3 extends over 15 amino acids. Germline lookup yields CDR1 SGHAT and CDR2 FQNNGV. The CDR3 loop is CASSLAGQGGSGYTF. Written as DNA, the CDR3 is TGTGCCAGCAGCTTAGCGGGACAGGGAGGTTCTGGCTACACCTTC.

The chain recombines TRBV2 with TRBJ1-1, with 8 bases lining up with TRBD1. Trimming at V came to 8 bases and at J to 4 bases, leaving 12 bases not matched to a gene. The CDR3 has 15 amino acids. Germline assignment: CDR1 SNHLY and CDR2 FYNNEI. The CDR3 region is CASVFDRGTSTEAFF. Here the CDR3 DNA reads TGTGCCAGCGTGTTTGACAGGGGAACGAGCACTGAAGCTTTCTTT.

This chain connects TRBV6-5 to TRBJ1-1; the match to TRBD1 covers 7 bases. The length of the CDR3 is 14 residues. V lost 7 bases and J lost 5; bases outside the gene matches: 10. Per germline, CDR1 MNHEY and CDR2 SVGAGI. In nucleotides, the CDR3 is TGTGCCAGCATCAGCAATTACAGGGGTACTGAAGCTTTCTTT. It encodes CASISNYRGTEAFF.

V is TRBV7-8 and J is TRBJ2-5; D not certain. CDR3 size: 14 residues. Germline V gene data show CDR1 as SGHVS and CDR2 as FQNEAQ. Trimming took 2 bases from V and 2 from J, leaving 9 bases between them. CDR3 coding DNA: TGTGCCAGCAGCTTAAACACAGCTCAAGAGACCCAGTACTTC. Its translation: CASSLNTAQETQYF.

This clone was found once. This chain joins TRBV18 and TRBJ2-1; TRBD1 is a possible D gene (7 bases). The CDR3 covers 15 residues. Germline V gene lookup returns CDR1 KGHSH and CDR2 LQKENI. V lost 0 bases, J lost 10 bases, and 16 bases lay in between. The CDR3 DNA reads as TGTGCCAGCTCACCACCCGAATCCAGGGGGAGGGAGCAGTTCTTC. It codes for CASSPPESRGREQFF.

V and J are TRBV27 and TRBJ2-3, with D perhaps matching TRBD1 (6 bases). V was trimmed by 6 bases and J by 4 bases, leaving 11 bases between them. This CDR3 contains 13 residues. CDR1 and CDR2 from the germline V gene are MNHEY and SMNVEV (reference sequence). CDR3 bases: TGTGCCAGCAGGTTAGGGACACCAGATACGCAGTATTTT. Protein product: CASRLGTPDTQYF.

CDR3 in DNA: TGTGCCAGCAGCCCCCCGGGGGGGGGTCCCCACGAGCAGTACTTC. It yields the protein CASSPPGGGPHEQYF. The rearrangement uses TRBV5-4 and TRBJ2-5; 8 bases match TRBD2. The DNA matches TRBJ2-7 better at its end, which makes the J call doubtful. The CDR3 is 15 residues long. Germline V gene sequence: CDR1 SGHNT, CDR2 YYREEE (reference sequence).